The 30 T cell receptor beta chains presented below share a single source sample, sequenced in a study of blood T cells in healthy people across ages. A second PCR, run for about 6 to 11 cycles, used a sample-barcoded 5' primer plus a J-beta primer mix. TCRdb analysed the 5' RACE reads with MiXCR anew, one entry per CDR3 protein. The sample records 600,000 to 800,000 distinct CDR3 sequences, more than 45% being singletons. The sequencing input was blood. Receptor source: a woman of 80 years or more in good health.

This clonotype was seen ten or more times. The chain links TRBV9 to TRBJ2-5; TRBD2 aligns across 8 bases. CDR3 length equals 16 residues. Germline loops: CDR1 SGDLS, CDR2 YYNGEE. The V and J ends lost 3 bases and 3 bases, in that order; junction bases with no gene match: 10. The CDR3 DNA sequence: TGTGCCAGCAGCGGAGGAAGGACTAGCCGGGAAGAGACCCAGTACTTC. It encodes CASSGGRTSREETQYF.

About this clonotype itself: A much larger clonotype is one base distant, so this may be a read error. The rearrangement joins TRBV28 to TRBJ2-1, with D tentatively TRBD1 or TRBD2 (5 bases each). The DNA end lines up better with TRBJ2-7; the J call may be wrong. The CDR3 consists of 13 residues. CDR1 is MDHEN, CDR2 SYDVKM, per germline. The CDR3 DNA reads TGTGCCAGCGGGGGTGAGGGGTACAATGAGCAGTACTTC. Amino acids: CASGGEGYNEQYF.

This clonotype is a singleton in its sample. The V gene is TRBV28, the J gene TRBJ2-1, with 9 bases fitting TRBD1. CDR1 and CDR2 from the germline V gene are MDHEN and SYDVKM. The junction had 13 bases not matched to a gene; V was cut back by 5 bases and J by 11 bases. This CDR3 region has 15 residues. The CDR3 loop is CASSPPRDRAHQQFF. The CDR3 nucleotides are TGTGCCAGCAGTCCTCCTCGGGACAGGGCCCACCAGCAGTTCTTC.

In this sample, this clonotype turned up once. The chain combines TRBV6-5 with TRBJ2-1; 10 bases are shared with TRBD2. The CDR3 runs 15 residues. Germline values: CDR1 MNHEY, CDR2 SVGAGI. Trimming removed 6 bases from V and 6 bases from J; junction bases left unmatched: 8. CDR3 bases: TGTGCCAGCAGCCGTACTAGCGGGGTATCCAATGAGCAGTTCTTC. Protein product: CASSRTSGVSNEQFF.

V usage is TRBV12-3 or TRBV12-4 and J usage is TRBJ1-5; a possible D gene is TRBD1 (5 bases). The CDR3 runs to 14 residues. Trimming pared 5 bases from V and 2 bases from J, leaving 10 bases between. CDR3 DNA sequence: TGTGCCAGCAGTGCCAGGGTAGGCAATCAGCCCCAGCATTTT. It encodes CASSARVGNQPQHF.

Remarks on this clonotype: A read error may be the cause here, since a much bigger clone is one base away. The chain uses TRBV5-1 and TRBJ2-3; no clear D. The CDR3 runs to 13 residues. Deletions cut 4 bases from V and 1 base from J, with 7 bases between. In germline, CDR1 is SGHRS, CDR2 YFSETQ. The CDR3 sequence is CASSGHGTDTQYF. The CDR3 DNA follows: TGCGCCAGCAGCGGGCACGGCACAGATACGCAGTATTTT.

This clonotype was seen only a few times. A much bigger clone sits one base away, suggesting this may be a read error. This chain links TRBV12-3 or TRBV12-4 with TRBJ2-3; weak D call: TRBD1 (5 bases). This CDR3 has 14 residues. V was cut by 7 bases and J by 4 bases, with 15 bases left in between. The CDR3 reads CASTKGSAADTQYF. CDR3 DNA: TGTGCCAGCACCAAGGGGTCGGCCGCAGATACGCAGTATTTT.

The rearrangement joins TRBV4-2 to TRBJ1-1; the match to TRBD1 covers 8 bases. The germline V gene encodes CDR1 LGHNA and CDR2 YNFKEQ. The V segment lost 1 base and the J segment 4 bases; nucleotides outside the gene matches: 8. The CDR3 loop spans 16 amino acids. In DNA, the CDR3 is TGTGCCAGCAGCCAAGTTCAGGGGGCTGGTGGCACTGAAGCTTTCTTT. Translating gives CASSQVQGAGGTEAFF.

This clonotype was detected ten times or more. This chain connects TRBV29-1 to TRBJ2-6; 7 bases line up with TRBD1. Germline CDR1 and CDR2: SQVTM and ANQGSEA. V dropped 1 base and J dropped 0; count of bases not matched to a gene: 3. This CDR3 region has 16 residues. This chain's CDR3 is CSVEAGGVSGANVLTF. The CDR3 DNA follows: TGCAGCGTTGAAGCAGGGGGAGTCTCTGGGGCCAACGTCCTGACTTTC.

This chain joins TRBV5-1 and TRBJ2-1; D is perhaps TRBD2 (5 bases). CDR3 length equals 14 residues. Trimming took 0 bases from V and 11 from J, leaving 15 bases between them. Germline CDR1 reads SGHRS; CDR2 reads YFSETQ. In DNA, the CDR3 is TGCGCCAGCAGCTTGGAAGGTGCGGGCGGCCAGCAGTTCTTC. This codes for CASSLEGAGGQQFF.

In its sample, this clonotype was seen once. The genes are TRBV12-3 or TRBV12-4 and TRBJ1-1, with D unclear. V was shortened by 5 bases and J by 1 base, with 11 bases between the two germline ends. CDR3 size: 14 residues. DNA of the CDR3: TGTGCCAGCAGTCATAGTGAAGCGAACACTGAAGCTTTCTTT. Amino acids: CASSHSEANTEAFF.

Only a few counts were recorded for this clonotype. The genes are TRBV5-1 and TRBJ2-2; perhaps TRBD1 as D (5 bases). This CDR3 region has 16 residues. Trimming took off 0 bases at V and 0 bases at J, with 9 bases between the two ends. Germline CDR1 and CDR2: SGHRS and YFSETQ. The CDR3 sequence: CASSLVTGSNTGELFF. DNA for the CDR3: TGCGCCAGCAGCTTGGTTACAGGATCGAACACCGGGGAGCTGTTTTTT.

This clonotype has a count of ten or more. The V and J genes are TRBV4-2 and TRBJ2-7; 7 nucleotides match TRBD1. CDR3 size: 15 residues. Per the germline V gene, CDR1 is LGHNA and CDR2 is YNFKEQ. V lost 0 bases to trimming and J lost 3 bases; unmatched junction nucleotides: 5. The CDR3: CASSQDRAGGYEQYF. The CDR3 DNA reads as TGTGCCAGCAGCCAAGATCGGGCAGGGGGCTACGAGCAGTACTTC.

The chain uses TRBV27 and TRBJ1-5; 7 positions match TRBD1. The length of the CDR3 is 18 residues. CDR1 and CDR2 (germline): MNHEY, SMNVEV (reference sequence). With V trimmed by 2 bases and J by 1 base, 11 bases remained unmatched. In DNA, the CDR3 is TGTGCCAGCAGTTTAAGACGGACAGGACGGGTAAGCAATCAGCCCCAGCATTTT. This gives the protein CASSLRRTGRVSNQPQHF.

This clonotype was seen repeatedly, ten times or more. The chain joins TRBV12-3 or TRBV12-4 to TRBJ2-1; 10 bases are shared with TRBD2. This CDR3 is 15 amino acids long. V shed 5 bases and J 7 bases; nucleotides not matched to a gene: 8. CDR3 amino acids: CASSPLAGERNEQFF. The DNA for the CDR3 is TGTGCCAGCAGTCCCCTAGCGGGAGAGCGAAATGAGCAGTTCTTC.

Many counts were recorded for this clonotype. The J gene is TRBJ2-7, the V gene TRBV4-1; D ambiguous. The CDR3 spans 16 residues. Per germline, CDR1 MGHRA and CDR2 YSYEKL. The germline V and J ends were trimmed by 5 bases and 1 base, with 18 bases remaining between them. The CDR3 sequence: CASSNTFRASSYEQYF. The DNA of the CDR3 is TGCGCCAGCAGCAATACGTTCCGGGCTTCATCCTACGAGCAGTACTTC.

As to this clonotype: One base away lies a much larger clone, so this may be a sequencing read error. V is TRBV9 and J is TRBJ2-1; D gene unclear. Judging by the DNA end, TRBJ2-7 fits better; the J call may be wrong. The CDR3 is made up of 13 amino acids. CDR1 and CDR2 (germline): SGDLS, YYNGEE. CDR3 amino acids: CASSVEGHNEQYF. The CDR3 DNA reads TGTGCCAGCAGCGTAGAGGGCCACAATGAGCAGTACTTC.

CDR3 DNA sequence: TGCGCCAGCAGCGTGGACAGGGACACCGGGGAGCTGTTTTTT. Protein sequence: CASSVDRDTGELFF. V usage is TRBV5-1 and J usage is TRBJ2-2; 8 positions agree with TRBD1. CDR1 SGHRS and CDR2 YFSETQ come from the germline V gene. The V and J ends lost 4 bases and 3 bases, in that order; junction bases with no gene match: 2. This CDR3 has 14 residues.

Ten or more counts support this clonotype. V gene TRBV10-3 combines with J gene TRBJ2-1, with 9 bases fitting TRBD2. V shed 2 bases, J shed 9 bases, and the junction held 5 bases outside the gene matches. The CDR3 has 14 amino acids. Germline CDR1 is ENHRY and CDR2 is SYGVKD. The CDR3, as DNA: TGTGCCATCAGTGAGGAAGCGGGGGGTGTTGAGCAGTTCTTC. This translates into CAISEEAGGVEQFF.

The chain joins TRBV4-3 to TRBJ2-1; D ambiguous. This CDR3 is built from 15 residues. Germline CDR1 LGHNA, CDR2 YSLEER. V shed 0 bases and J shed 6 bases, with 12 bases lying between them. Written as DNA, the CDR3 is TGCGCCAGCAGCCAAGAGTGGGTTTTGTTCAATGAGCAGTTCTTC. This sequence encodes CASSQEWVLFNEQFF.

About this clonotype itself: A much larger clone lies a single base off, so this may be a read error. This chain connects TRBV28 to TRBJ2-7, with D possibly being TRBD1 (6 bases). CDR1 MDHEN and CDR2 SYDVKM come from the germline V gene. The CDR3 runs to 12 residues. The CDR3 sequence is CAGSVDSYEQYF. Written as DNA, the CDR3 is TGTGCCGGCAGTGTGGACAGCTACGAGCAGTACTTC.

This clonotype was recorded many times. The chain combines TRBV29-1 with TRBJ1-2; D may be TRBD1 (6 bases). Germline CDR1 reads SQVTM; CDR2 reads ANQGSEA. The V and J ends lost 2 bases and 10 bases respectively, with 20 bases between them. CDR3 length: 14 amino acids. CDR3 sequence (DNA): TGCAGCGTTGAATCGTCGTCGGGGGCGGTCGTCTACACCTTC. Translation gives CSVESSSGAVVYTF.

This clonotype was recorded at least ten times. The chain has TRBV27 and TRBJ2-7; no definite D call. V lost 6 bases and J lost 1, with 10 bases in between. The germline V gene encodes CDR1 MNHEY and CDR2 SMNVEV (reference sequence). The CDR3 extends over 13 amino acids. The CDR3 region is CASSRRQSYEQYF. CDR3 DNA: TGTGCCAGCAGCCGCAGACAATCCTACGAGCAGTACTTC.

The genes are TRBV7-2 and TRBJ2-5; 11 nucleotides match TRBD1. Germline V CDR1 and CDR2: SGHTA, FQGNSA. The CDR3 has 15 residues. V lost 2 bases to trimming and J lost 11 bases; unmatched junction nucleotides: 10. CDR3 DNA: TGTGCCAGCAGCTTACCCTGGACAGGGGGCAATGAGCAGTACTTC. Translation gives CASSLPWTGGNEQYF.

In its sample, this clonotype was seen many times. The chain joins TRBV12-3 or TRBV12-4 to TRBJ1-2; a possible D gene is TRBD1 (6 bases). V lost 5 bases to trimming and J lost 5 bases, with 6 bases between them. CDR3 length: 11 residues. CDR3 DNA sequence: TGTGCCAGCAGTACAGGGTATGGCTACACCTTC. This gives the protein CASSTGYGYTF.

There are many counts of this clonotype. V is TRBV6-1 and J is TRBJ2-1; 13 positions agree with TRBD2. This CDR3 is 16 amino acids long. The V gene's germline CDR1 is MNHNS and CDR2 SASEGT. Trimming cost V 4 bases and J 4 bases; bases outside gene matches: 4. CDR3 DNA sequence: TGTGCCAGCAGTGTGGCACTAGCGGGAGGGTACAATGAGCAGTTCTTC. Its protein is CASSVALAGGYNEQFF.

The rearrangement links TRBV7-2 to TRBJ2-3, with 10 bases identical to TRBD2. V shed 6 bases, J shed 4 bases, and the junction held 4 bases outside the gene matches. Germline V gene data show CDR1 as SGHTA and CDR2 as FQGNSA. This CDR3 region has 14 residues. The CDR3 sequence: CASRAAGGPDTQYF. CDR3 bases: TGTGCCAGCAGGGCAGCGGGGGGGCCAGATACGCAGTATTTT.

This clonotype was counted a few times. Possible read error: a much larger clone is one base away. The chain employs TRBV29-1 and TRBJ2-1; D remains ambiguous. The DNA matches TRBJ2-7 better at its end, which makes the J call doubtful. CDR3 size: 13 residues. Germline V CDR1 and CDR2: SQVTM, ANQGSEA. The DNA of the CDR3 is TGCAGCGTCGGACCGGTTTCCTACAATGAGCAGTACTTC. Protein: CSVGPVSYNEQYF.

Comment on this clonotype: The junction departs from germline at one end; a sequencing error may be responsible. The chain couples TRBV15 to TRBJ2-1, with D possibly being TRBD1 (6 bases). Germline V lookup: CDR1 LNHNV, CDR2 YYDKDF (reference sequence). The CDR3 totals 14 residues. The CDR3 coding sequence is TGTGCCACCAGCAGAAGAAACAGGGACAAGGAGCAGTTCTTC. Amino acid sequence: CATSRRNRDKEQFF.

The CDR3 protein is CASSPPTVSTDMEYF. CDR3 DNA sequence: TGTGCCAGCAGTCCTCCGACAGTTAGCACAGATATGGAGTATTTT. The rearrangement joins TRBV12-3 or TRBV12-4 to TRBJ2-3; possible D gene TRBD1, 5 bases. The V end lost 5 bases, the J end lost 13 bases, and 25 bases lay between the germline ends. This CDR3 spans 15 amino acids.